This T cell receptor (beta chain) was identified during a study of CD8 T cells in Susac syndrome. The study's findings and limits: The study recognized that the number of individuals in its TCR sequencing and HLA analysis was relatively small.

The V gene end was trimmed by 3 bases and the J gene end by 6 bases; junction bases not matched to a gene: 4. This CDR3 spans 13 amino acids. Germline V CDR1 and CDR2: GTSNPN, SVGIG (reference sequence). Stable or active relapsing-remitting multiple sclerosis, untreated and meeting revised McDonald criteria, defined the controls. The authors reverse transcribed roughly 0.5 to 1 ug RNA with random hexamers. Coverage of TCR beta CDR3 amplification by immunoSEQ multiplex PCR extended to 54 Vbeta and 13 Jbeta. TCRdb processed the immunoSEQ multiplex PCR reads anew with MiXCR; each CDR3 protein has one entry. The sample has roughly 130,000 distinct CDR3 sequences; around 94% are singletons. Of note for this clonotype: As yet, its antigen is unknown.

The chain carries TRBV30 and TRBJ1-5; TRBD1 agrees at 8 bases. The material sequenced was CD4+ T cells from PBMCs. This TCR derives from a human donor with multiple sclerosis. The CDR3 DNA sequence: TGTGCCTGGAGACAGGGGGTGAGTCAGCCCCAGCATTTT. Protein product: CAWRQGVSQPQHF.